The count of the clone carrying this T cell receptor (beta chain) is one. The data were taken from a study of blood T cell repertoires in COVID-19. At the level of the study: The United States, Italy and Spain supplied acute and convalescent COVID-19 samples. Sample material is recorded as cDNA or gDNA derived from T cells, B-cell-depleted T cells, or PBMCs.

As processed by the authors: Using reference gene primer amplification, nucleated cell counts were estimated. Measured with immunoSEQ multiplex PCR; TCRdb has only the in-frame clones, and not every one. V, J and clone size reflect that table, while D and trimming were determined from the DNA. The profile shows roughly 60,000 clones, approximately 86% of them singletons. The sequencing input was peripheral blood. The origin of this receptor is a man aged 70-80 years with acute or convalescent COVID-19.

Here the CDR3 DNA reads TGTGCCAGCTCCCCAGACTCTTCTGGAAACACCATATATTTT. Translation: CASSPDSSGNTIYF. The chain has TRBV18 and TRBJ1-3; D is undetermined. Germline CDR1 reads KGHSH; CDR2 reads LQKENI. The ends were cut back, 6 bases at V and 1 base at J, with 10 bases in the middle. This CDR3 is built from 14 residues. Based on the CDR3 plus reference TRBV18 and TRBJ1-3, the full variable domain is NAGVMQNPRHLVRRRGQEARLRCSPMKGHSHVYWYRQLPEEGLKFMVYLQKENIIDESGMPKERFSAEFPKEGPSILRIQQVVRGDSAAYFCASSPDSSGNTIYFGEGSWLTVV.